The 20 T cell receptor beta chains below come from one sample, sequenced in a study of blood T cells in healthy people across ages (dated by TCRdb to about 2015). The library was obtained by 5' RACE. Sequencing was performed on an Illumina HiSeq 2500. A second PCR of about 6 to 12 cycles was run with a J-beta primer mix and a sample-barcoded 5' primer. Using fastp at Q25 and MiXCR, TCRdb reprocessed the public reads and kept productive beta chains. Rows are unified per CDR3 protein, each entry keeping the most common DNA and genes. The sample has 1.5 million to 2 million distinct CDR3 sequences on record, around 35% of them singletons. The top ten hold around 11% of the sample. The material sequenced was blood. Receptors originate from a woman in her twenties or thirties in good health.

About this clonotype itself: A much larger clone differs by one base, so this may be a read error. This chain joins TRBV29-1 and TRBJ2-1; possibly TRBD2 for D (6 bases). Trimming removed 1 base at V and 8 bases at J, with 12 bases between. The CDR3 runs to 13 residues. Germline loops: CDR1 SQVTM, CDR2 ANQGSEA. CDR3 DNA: TGCAGCGTTGAAGCTAGCGAGATAGATGAGCAGTTCTTC. Encoded protein: CSVEASEIDEQFF.

V usage is TRBV15 and J usage is TRBJ1-5, with 7 bases aligning to TRBD1. The V and J ends lost 0 bases and 4 bases, in that order; junction bases with no gene match: 9. Germline CDR1 reads LNHNV; CDR2 reads YYDKDF (reference sequence). The CDR3 consists of 17 residues. The CDR3 DNA reads as TGTGCCACCAGCAGAGATCGAAGAACAGGGGTAAATCAGCCCCAGCATTTT. Translated, it gives CATSRDRRTGVNQPQHF.

This chain uses TRBV28 with TRBJ2-3; no clear D. The ends were cut back, 7 bases at V and 10 bases at J, with 15 bases in the middle. The CDR3 is made up of 12 amino acids. Germline V gene data show CDR1 as MDHEN and CDR2 as SYDVKM. The DNA for the CDR3 is TGTGCCAGCACCGGTAGCCCTGATCCGCAGTATTTT. Its protein is CASTGSPDPQYF.

J is TRBJ2-2 and V is TRBV7-7, with 13 bases fitting TRBD2. The CDR3 is 16 residues long. V lost 5 bases and J lost 6; bases outside the gene matches: 6. Looked up from germline, CDR1 is SSHAT and CDR2 is FNYEAQ (reference sequence). CDR3 sequence reads: CASSPTTSGGSGELFF. CDR3 DNA: TGTGCCAGCAGCCCTACGACTAGCGGGGGGTCCGGGGAGCTGTTTTTT.

In its sample, this clonotype was seen once. A read error may produce the germline difference seen at one junction end. The chain is built from TRBV10-3 and TRBJ2-7, with 11 bases aligning to TRBD2. The CDR3 runs 15 residues. CDR1 and CDR2 (germline): ENHRY, SYGVKD. CDR3 loop: CAVSSDSGGAHEQYF. The CDR3 nucleotides are TGTGCCGTCAGTTCGGATAGCGGGGGGGCCCACGAGCAGTACTTC.

The J gene is TRBJ2-5, the V gene TRBV6-1; 10 positions match TRBD2. From germline, CDR1 is MNHNS and CDR2 SASEGT. The CDR3 sequence is 14 residues long. J was trimmed by 3 bases and V by 7 bases; bases with no gene match: 5. As DNA, the CDR3 is TGTGCCAGCACGCAGCGGGGGGGCGAAGAGACCCAGTACTTC. It specifies CASTQRGGEETQYF.

The table lists this clonotype with a few counts. The J gene is TRBJ2-1, the V gene TRBV3-1, with TRBD2 identical over 14 bases. This CDR3 region has 19 residues. Per germline, CDR1 LGHDT and CDR2 YNNKEL (reference sequence). The J segment lost 2 bases and the V segment lost 5 bases, leaving 11 bases of the junction unmatched. The CDR3 sequence: CASSSRGTSGSQTYNEQFF. CDR3 DNA sequence: TGTGCCAGCAGCTCGCGAGGGACTAGCGGGAGTCAAACCTACAATGAGCAGTTCTTC.

V and J are TRBV19 and TRBJ2-5; tentatively, D is TRBD1 (5 bases). The V end lost 10 bases, the J end lost 5 bases, and 14 bases lay between the germline ends. This CDR3 comprises 12 residues. CDR1 and CDR2 from the germline V gene are LNHDA and SQIVND (reference sequence). CDR3 in amino acids: CATTGEGETQYF. The DNA of the CDR3 is TGTGCCACCACAGGAGAAGGGGAGACCCAGTACTTC.

In its sample, this clonotype was seen a few times. In DNA form, the CDR3 reads TGTGCCAGCAGTATTAAGACAGGGGTTGAGCAGTTCTTC. This sequence encodes CASSIKTGVEQFF. V usage is TRBV6-1 and J usage is TRBJ2-1, with 8 bases that match TRBD1. Losses at the gene ends were 5 bases for V and 9 bases for J; bases not matched to a gene: 6. CDR1 is MNHNS and CDR2 is SASEGT in the germline V gene. The CDR3 length is 13 residues.

Turning to this clonotype: Possible read error: a much larger clone is one base away. The CDR3 coding sequence is TGTGCCAGCAGGGACAGGGGGGACTATGGCTACACCTTC. Its translation: CASRDRGDYGYTF. This rearrangement joins TRBV6-5 to TRBJ1-2; 10 bases align to TRBD1. The CDR3 consists of 13 residues. Germline CDR1 and CDR2: MNHEY and SVGAGI. V lost 6 bases, J lost 3 bases, and 1 base stayed unmatched.

This chain uses TRBV29-1 with TRBJ2-1, with 7 bases lining up with TRBD1. Trimming at V came to 8 bases and at J to 9 bases, leaving 19 bases not matched to a gene. This CDR3 has 15 amino acids. Germline lookup yields CDR1 SQVTM and CDR2 ANQGSEA. CDR3 DNA sequence: TGCAGCAACTCTATGAACACAGGGGAGCGAGGTGAGCAGTTCTTC. This encodes CSNSMNTGERGEQFF.

The rearrangement uses TRBV5-1 and TRBJ1-2; possible D gene TRBD1, 6 bases. V lost 0 bases, J lost 5 bases, and 14 bases lay in between. This CDR3 is 15 amino acids long. Germline-derived CDR1 and CDR2 are SGHRS and YFSETQ. The CDR3 region is CASSLAVSQGYGYTF. CDR3 DNA sequence: TGCGCCAGCAGCTTGGCCGTTAGCCAGGGGTATGGCTACACCTTC.

This clonotype was seen a handful of times. The CDR3 DNA sequence: TGTGCACGGAGGACAGGTTCTAACTATGGCTACACCTTC. This translates into CARRTGSNYGYTF. The gene calls are TRBV7-2 and TRBJ1-2; TRBD1 matches at 7 bases. The CDR3 spans 13 residues. Germline lookup yields CDR1 SGHTA and CDR2 FQGNSA.

With regard to this clonotype: Sequence at one end of the junction differs from germline and may be a read error. The V and J genes are TRBV10-2 and TRBJ1-6, with D uncertain. This CDR3 region has 14 residues. Germline V gene lookup returns CDR1 WSHSY and CDR2 SAAADI. The CDR3 bases are TGCGCCAGCAGTGGAAGTGAGCGCAATTCACCCGTCCACTTT. Translated: CASSGSERNSPVHF.

This clonotype was recorded a few times. The V and J genes are TRBV6-6 and TRBJ1-3; D call uncertain. V was pared by 7 bases and J by 4 bases, with 17 bases between. This CDR3 is 15 amino acids long. CDR1 and CDR2 from the germline V gene are MNHNY and SVGAGI (reference sequence). CDR3 sequence: CASMSPSVRGNTIYF. Here the CDR3 DNA reads TGTGCCAGCATGTCCCCCTCAGTAAGAGGAAACACCATATATTTT.

The V call is TRBV4-2, the J call TRBJ2-3; the D is unclear. The CDR3 extends over 14 amino acids. With 1 base removed from V and 4 bases from J, the gap between germline ends came to 9 bases. Germline V lookup: CDR1 LGHNA, CDR2 YNFKEQ. DNA for the CDR3: TGTGCCAGCAGCCAAGGCGGTGCAGCAGATACGCAGTATTTT. Its protein product is CASSQGGAADTQYF.

J is TRBJ2-1 and V is TRBV20-1; D might be TRBD2 (6 bases). The CDR3 totals 13 residues. Germline V CDR1 and CDR2: DFQATT, SNEGSKA (reference sequence). V lost 4 bases, J lost 5 bases, and 12 bases lay in between. CDR3 region: CSANAGSDNEQFF. The CDR3 DNA follows: TGCAGTGCTAACGCGGGGTCGGACAATGAGCAGTTCTTC.

There are a few counts of this clonotype. The DNA for the CDR3 is TGTGCCAGCAGGCCGGGACTAGCGGGACCCATTCAGTACTTC. The encoded protein is CASRPGLAGPIQYF. This chain joins TRBV6-6 and TRBJ2-7, with 13 bases fitting TRBD2. With the DNA end fitting TRBJ2-4 better, the J assignment may be wrong. The CDR3 runs 14 residues. From germline, CDR1 is MNHNY and CDR2 SVGAGI (reference sequence).

This clonotype was counted between two and nine times. J is TRBJ2-1 and V is TRBV2; 8 nucleotides agree with TRBD2. Trimming cost V 7 bases and J 8 bases; bases outside gene matches: 7. CDR3 size: 13 residues. CDR1 is SNHLY and CDR2 is FYNNEI in the germline V gene. The CDR3 DNA sequence: TGTGCCAGCATTGCGGGAGGAGCTCATGAGCAGTTCTTC. It is translated as CASIAGGAHEQFF.

The genes are TRBV10-3 and TRBJ1-2; D perhaps matches TRBD1 (5 bases). The CDR3 loop spans 15 amino acids. The germline V and J ends were trimmed by 11 bases and 1 base, with 20 bases remaining between them. Looked up from germline, CDR1 is ENHRY and CDR2 is SYGVKD. The CDR3 region has the DNA TGTGCCGCCTTGAACCAGGGCCTCCTTAACTATGGCTACACCTTC. It specifies CAALNQGLLNYGYTF.